This T cell receptor beta chain was captured in a study of blood T cell repertoires in COVID-19. There are 14 residues in the CDR3. Germline CDR1 reads SGHTA; CDR2 reads FQGNSA. V shed 2 bases and J shed 2 bases, with 10 bases lying between them. Sequencing used immunoSEQ multiplex PCR; TCRdb keeps in-frame clones, though not all of them. The sample holds approximately 100,000 clones; about 88% are singletons and the top ten take roughly 17%. The specimen sequenced was peripheral blood. The genes are TRBV7-2 and TRBJ2-7; D is undetermined. This receptor was identified in a woman in her fifties or sixties with acute or convalescent COVID-19. CDR3 sequence reads: CASSLRAPAYEQYF. Written as DNA, the CDR3 is TGTGCCAGCAGCTTAAGAGCTCCGGCCTACGAGCAGTACTTC. The full variable domain, completed using reference TRBV7-2 and TRBJ2-7, is GAGVSQSPSNKVTEKGKDVELRCDPISGHTALYWYRQSLGQGLEFLIYFQGNSAPDKSGLPSDRFSAERTGGSVSTLTIQRTQQEDSAVYLCASSLRAPAYEQYFGPGTRLTVT.